One sample yielded the 21 T cell receptor beta chains listed below, sequenced in a study of cytomegalovirus exposure and HLA in healthy donors. This PCR relied on a set of 60 Vbeta primers and 13 Jbeta primers. TCRdb keeps only in-frame clones here, not all; method: immunoSEQ multiplex PCR. The sample shows about 160,000 clones, about 80% of them seen only once. Sequencing input: PBMCs. These receptors all stem from a young man in good health and CMV-seronegative.

With regard to this clone: The junction departs from the called germline gene at one end, perhaps through a read error. V gene TRBV7-9 combines with J gene TRBJ1-1; D gene uncertain. The CDR3 contains 14 residues. Germline V gene lookup returns CDR1 SEHNR and CDR2 FQNEAQ (reference sequence). CDR3 sequence (DNA): TGTTCCAGCAGCTTAATTACTATGAACACTGAAGCTTTCTTT. This gives the protein CSSSLITMNTEAFF.

This clone appeared a few times. CDR3 DNA sequence: TGTGCCTGTCAAACAGGCGAAACCTACCCCAGCACAGATACGCAGTATTTT. Translated, it gives CACQTGETYPSTDTQYF. The chain is built from TRBV30 and TRBJ2-3, with D perhaps TRBD1 (5 bases). The germline V and J ends were trimmed by 6 bases and 0 bases, with 22 bases remaining between them. Per germline, CDR1 GTSNPN and CDR2 SVGIG (reference sequence). The CDR3 extends over 17 amino acids. Together with reference TRBV30 and TRBJ2-3, the CDR3 gives the full variable domain: SQTIHQWPATLVQPVGSPLSLECTVEGTSNPNLYWYRQAAGRGLQLLFYSVGIGQISSEVPQNLSASRPQDRQFILSSKKLLLSDSGFYLCACQTGETYPSTDTQYFGPGTRLTVL.

The V call is TRBV27, the J call TRBJ2-7; D unclear. The CDR3 is 15 residues long. Trimming removed 3 bases from V and 0 bases from J, with 12 bases in between. Looked up from germline, CDR1 is MNHEY and CDR2 is SMNVEV (reference sequence). DNA for the CDR3: TGTGCCAGCAGTTTTGGCAGCGTCTACTCCTACGAGCAGTACTTC. Translation gives CASSFGSVYSYEQYF.

This clone was detected only a few times. The chain links TRBV5-6 to TRBJ1-1; 10 nucleotides match TRBD1. This CDR3 has 18 residues. V was clipped by 1 base and J by 11 bases; unmatched bases: 20. Germline V gene lookup returns CDR1 SGHDT and CDR2 YYEEEE. Written as DNA, the CDR3 is TGTGCCAGCAGCTTGTATCCGGGACAGGGGACTGGAGCCTTGAGTGCTTTCTTT. As protein: CASSLYPGQGTGALSAFF.

The V gene is TRBV5-1, the J gene TRBJ2-7, with 7 bases that match TRBD1. The CDR3 covers 15 residues. Germline CDR1 SGHRS, CDR2 YFSETQ. The V segment lost 0 bases and the J segment 2 bases; nucleotides outside the gene matches: 5. The CDR3 loop is CASSLEPGQPYEQYF. DNA for the CDR3: TGCGCCAGCAGCTTGGAACCGGGACAGCCCTACGAGCAGTACTTC.

The chain combines TRBV18 with TRBJ1-1; D is ambiguous. CDR1 and CDR2 from the germline V gene are KGHSH and LQKENI. Trimming shortened V by 4 bases and J by 1 base, and 4 bases separated the two germline ends. The CDR3 extends over 12 amino acids. CDR3 loop: CASSQQNTEAFF. The CDR3 DNA reads TGTGCCAGCTCACAGCAGAACACTGAAGCTTTCTTT.

The J gene is TRBJ2-2, the V gene TRBV10-3; D gene ambiguous. CDR1 and CDR2 from the germline V gene are ENHRY and SYGVKD. The CDR3 runs 14 residues. With 4 bases removed from V and 1 base from J, the gap between germline ends came to 7 bases. The CDR3 here is CAISAARNTGELFF. CDR3 bases: TGTGCCATCAGTGCAGCGCGGAACACCGGGGAGCTGTTTTTT.

This clone was seen only a few times. This chain uses TRBV2 with TRBJ2-1, with 15 bases aligning to TRBD2. V lost 6 bases, J lost 4 bases, and 4 bases stayed unmatched. The V gene's germline CDR1 is SNHLY and CDR2 FYNNEI. CDR3 length: 16 residues. The CDR3 nucleotides are TGTGCCAGCAGCCCGGGGACTAGCGGGAGGTACAATGAGCAGTTCTTC. The encoded protein is CASSPGTSGRYNEQFF.

The gene calls are TRBV28 and TRBJ1-1, with D uncertain. The V end was cut by 5 bases, the J end by 2 bases, with 12 bases between. The CDR3 length is 14 residues. Germline assignment: CDR1 MDHEN and CDR2 SYDVKM. In DNA form, the CDR3 reads TGTGCCAGCAGTATCAGGATAGTAAACACTGAAGCTTTCTTT. Protein: CASSIRIVNTEAFF.

This chain uses TRBV4-2 with TRBJ1-5; D perhaps matches TRBD1 (5 bases). The germline gives CDR1 LGHNA, CDR2 YNFKEQ. This CDR3 comprises 18 residues. Trimming took 0 bases from V and 3 from J, leaving 18 bases between them. In DNA form, the CDR3 reads TGTGCCAGCAGCCAAGATCTTAGGGCAGGGCGGCTCAATCAGCCCCAGCATTTT. Residues: CASSQDLRAGRLNQPQHF.

This clone has more than one count but fewer than ten. This chain links TRBV7-9 with TRBJ2-7, with 11 bases aligning to TRBD2. The CDR3 spans 15 residues. V shed 6 bases, J shed 3 bases, and the junction held 7 bases outside the gene matches. Germline V CDR1 and CDR2: SEHNR, FQNEAQ (reference sequence). CDR3 loop: CASSILAGEFYEQYF. CDR3 sequence (DNA): TGTGCCAGCAGTATACTAGCGGGAGAATTCTACGAGCAGTACTTC.

The rearrangement joins TRBV11-1 to TRBJ1-1, with D tentatively TRBD1 (6 bases). The ends were cut back, 5 bases at V and 1 base at J, with 17 bases in the middle. Germline CDR1 is SGHAT and CDR2 is FQDESV (reference sequence). The CDR3 runs 16 residues. CDR3 sequence reads: CASSLIAGQTNTEAFF. The CDR3 region has the DNA TGTGCCAGCAGCCTAATAGCCGGACAGACGAACACTGAAGCTTTCTTT. The complete variable domain, with remaining parts taken from reference TRBV11-1 and TRBJ1-1, reads EAEVAQSPRYKITEKSQAVAFWCDPISGHATLYWYRQILGQGPELLVQFQDESVVDDSQLPKDRFSAERLKGVDSTLKIQPAELGDSAMYLCASSLIAGQTNTEAFFGQGTRLTVV.

This clone was picked up one time. The rearrangement uses TRBV2 and TRBJ2-5, with 8 positions matching TRBD2. Losses at the gene ends were 7 bases for V and 1 base for J; bases not matched to a gene: 8. The CDR3 has 15 residues. CDR1 and CDR2 from the germline V gene are SNHLY and FYNNEI. The CDR3 region has the DNA TGTGCCAGCACTAAGGCTAGCGGGTTCCAAGAGACCCAGTACTTC. Amino acid sequence: CASTKASGFQETQYF.

In its sample, this clone was seen once. The chain couples TRBV25-1 to TRBJ2-2, with a tentative D call TRBD1 (5 bases). This CDR3 region has 15 residues. Germline assignment: CDR1 MGHDK and CDR2 SYGVNS. Trimming shortened V by 3 bases and J by 2 bases, and 10 bases separated the two germline ends. CDR3 in DNA: TGTGCCAGCAGTGACATGACAGTAAACACCGGGGAGCTGTTTTTT. Its translation: CASSDMTVNTGELFF.

The chain employs TRBV19 and TRBJ1-1; tentatively, D is TRBD1 (6 bases). The germline V and J ends were trimmed by 7 bases and 3 bases, with 18 bases remaining between them. The germline V gene encodes CDR1 LNHDA and CDR2 SQIVND (reference sequence). There are 15 residues in the CDR3. CDR3 residues: CASKGGEQGHTEAFF. For the CDR3, the DNA is TGTGCCAGTAAGGGGGGGGAACAGGGCCACACTGAAGCTTTCTTT. The variable domain in full, with the rest retrieved from reference TRBV19 and TRBJ1-1, is DGGITQSPKYLFRKEGQNVTLSCEQNLNHDAMYWYRQDPGQGLRLIYYSQIVNDFQKGDIAEGYSVSREKKESFPLTVTSAQKNPTAFYLCASKGGEQGHTEAFFGQGTRLTVV.

This clone occurred once. This chain joins TRBV7-2 and TRBJ2-7, with D hard to call. From germline, CDR1 is SGHTA and CDR2 FQGNSA. The CDR3 has 14 residues. V was shortened by 1 base and J by 3 bases, with 10 bases between the two germline ends. The CDR3 reads CASSLGQTYYEQYF. CDR3 DNA sequence: TGTGCCAGCAGCTTAGGTCAGACTTACTACGAGCAGTACTTC.

V is TRBV28 and J is TRBJ2-1; 7 bases are a match to TRBD1. The germline V gene encodes CDR1 MDHEN and CDR2 SYDVKM. There are 15 residues in the CDR3. J lost 5 bases, V lost 5 bases, and 9 bases had no gene match. The CDR3 is CASSERTGKHNEQFF. The CDR3 DNA reads TGTGCCAGCAGTGAACGGACAGGAAAGCACAATGAGCAGTTCTTC.

The rearrangement joins TRBV6-5 to TRBJ2-7, with D tentatively TRBD2 (5 bases). V gave up 0 bases and J gave up 3 bases, with 9 bases separating them. This CDR3 contains 14 residues. Germline CDR1 is MNHEY and CDR2 is SVGAGI. The CDR3 loop is CASSYSGVNYEQYF. The CDR3 DNA follows: TGTGCCAGCAGTTACTCGGGAGTAAACTACGAGCAGTACTTC.

The chain has TRBV7-2 and TRBJ2-7; the match to TRBD2 covers 10 bases. Germline trimming cut 5 bases from V and 4 bases from J; bases unmatched to any gene: 17. The CDR3 loop spans 18 amino acids. In germline, CDR1 is SGHTA, CDR2 FQGNSA. The CDR3 nucleotides are TGTGCCAGCAGCCCCGATACTAGCGGGGACTCCCGCGCTTACGAGCAGTACTTC. Its translation is CASSPDTSGDSRAYEQYF.

This rearrangement joins TRBV19 to TRBJ2-6; D gene ambiguous. CDR3 length equals 15 residues. The V gene lost 5 bases and the J gene lost 0 bases, with 8 bases spanning the gap. Germline CDR1 LNHDA, CDR2 SQIVND (reference sequence). The CDR3: CASSPQDSGANVLTF. For the CDR3, the DNA is TGTGCCAGTAGTCCCCAGGACTCTGGGGCCAACGTCCTGACTTTC.

The chain carries TRBV7-9 and TRBJ2-2, with D perhaps matching TRBD2 (6 bases). This CDR3 is built from 17 residues. V was shortened by 5 bases and J by 5 bases, with 21 bases between the two germline ends. The germline V gene encodes CDR1 SEHNR and CDR2 FQNEAQ (reference sequence). This chain's CDR3 is CASSPGGGTFRTGELFF. As DNA, the CDR3 is TGTGCCAGCAGCCCGGGTGGCGGGACGTTTCGGACCGGGGAGCTGTTTTTT. Using reference TRBV7-9 and TRBJ2-2 for the parts outside the CDR3, the full variable domain is DTGVSQNPRHKITKRGQNVTFRCDPISEHNRLYWYRQTLGQGPEFLTYFQNEAQLEKSRLLSDRFSAERPKGSFSTLEIQRTEQGDSAMYLCASSPGGGTFRTGELFFGEGSRLTVL.